A selection of T cell receptor beta chains follows, all from one sample in a study of blood T cell repertoires in COVID-19. The method was immunoSEQ multiplex PCR; TCRdb's version includes in-frame clones alone and lacks a portion of them. The sample consists of around 120,000 clones, about 83% of them appearing once. The source material was peripheral blood. These receptors were collected from a man between 65 and 80 years old with acute or convalescent COVID-19. Both conserved end residues are part of each CDR3. A D gene is named only where the DNA matches it firmly. Clone size, where shown, is once, few, many, or a class for clones that have expanded.

J gene: TRBJ1-6
clone size: NA
D gene: NA
V gene: TRBV18
CDR3 protein: CASSPTLIGDNSPLHF
CDR3 DNA: TGTGCCAGCTCACCGACCTTAATAGGGGATAATTCACCCCTCCACTTT

J gene: TRBJ2-1
clone size: few
D gene: NA
V gene: TRBV7-2
CDR3 protein: CASSLTSRPYNEQFF
CDR3 DNA: TGTGCCAGCAGCTTAACTAGCCGTCCCTACAATGAGCAGTTCTTC

J gene: TRBJ1-3
clone size: few
D gene: NA
V gene: TRBV7-8
CDR3 protein: CASSSPWGRTNTIYF
CDR3 DNA: TGTGCCAGCAGCTCCCCTTGGGGCAGGACAAACACCATATATTTT

J gene: TRBJ2-7
clone size: NA
D gene: TRBD1
V gene: TRBV19
CDR3 protein: CASSPTHRDRNYEQYF
CDR3 DNA: TGTGCCAGTAGTCCGACTCACCGGGACAGGAACTACGAGCAGTACTTC

J gene: TRBJ2-5
clone size: NA
D gene: NA
V gene: TRBV6-5
CDR3 protein: CASRPPGMLETQYF
CDR3 DNA: TGTGCCAGCAGACCGCCCGGGATGCTAGAGACCCAGTACTTC

J gene: TRBJ1-6
clone size: NA
D gene: TRBD1
V gene: TRBV6-5
CDR3 protein: CASSYWGQDNSPLHF
CDR3 DNA: TGTGCCAGCAGTTATTGGGGACAGGACAATTCACCCCTCCACTTT

J gene: TRBJ2-3
clone size: NA
D gene: TRBD2
V gene: TRBV5-1
CDR3 protein: CASRRQRESDTQYF
CDR3 DNA: TGCGCCAGCAGAAGGCAGCGGGAGTCAGATACGCAGTATTTT

J gene: TRBJ2-3
clone size: NA
D gene: TRBD2
V gene: TRBV28
CDR3 protein: CASSPPGLAVSTDTQYF
CDR3 DNA: TGTGCCAGCAGTCCACCGGGACTAGCGGTCAGCACAGATACGCAGTATTTT

J gene: TRBJ1-2
clone size: NA
D gene: TRBD1
V gene: TRBV19
CDR3 protein: CASSIWTGLAQVGYTF
CDR3 DNA: TGTGCCAGTAGTATCTGGACAGGCCTGGCGCAAGTTGGCTACACCTTC

J gene: TRBJ2-7
clone size: NA
D gene: TRBD2
V gene: TRBV13
CDR3 protein: CASSPRLAGGYEQYF
CDR3 DNA: TGTGCCAGCAGCCCCCGACTAGCGGGAGGTTACGAGCAGTACTTC

J gene: TRBJ2-2
clone size: NA
D gene: NA
V gene: TRBV5-1
CDR3 protein: CASSLWSGFLVSAGTHTGELFF
CDR3 DNA: TGCGCCAGCAGCTTGTGGAGTGGTTTTTTGGTATCAGCCGGGACACACACCGGGGAGCTGTTTTTT

J gene: TRBJ2-3
clone size: NA
D gene: NA
V gene: TRBV5-1
CDR3 protein: CASSLLGGSTDTQYF
CDR3 DNA: TGCGCCAGCAGCCTCCTAGGGGGTAGCACAGATACGCAGTATTTT

J gene: TRBJ2-7
clone size: NA
D gene: NA
V gene: TRBV5-4
CDR3 protein: CASSPYGHSSYEQYF
CDR3 DNA: TGTGCCAGCAGCCCCTACGGACATTCCTCCTACGAGCAGTACTTC

J gene: TRBJ1-5
clone size: NA
D gene: TRBD1
V gene: TRBV5-8
CDR3 protein: CASSSGGTGNQPQHF
CDR3 DNA: TGTGCCAGCAGCTCTGGAGGGACAGGGAATCAGCCCCAGCATTTT

J gene: TRBJ2-1
clone size: NA
D gene: TRBD2
V gene: TRBV5-1
CDR3 protein: CASSLGGTSGIFGEQFF
CDR3 DNA: TGCGCCAGCAGCTTGGGGGGGACTAGCGGGATCTTTGGTGAGCAGTTCTTC

J gene: TRBJ2-7
clone size: NA
D gene: TRBD1
V gene: TRBV30
CDR3 protein: CAWSVQGAGREQYF
CDR3 DNA: TGTGCCTGGAGTGTCCAGGGGGCTGGTCGCGAGCAGTACTTC

J gene: TRBJ2-2
clone size: few
D gene: TRBD2
V gene: TRBV28
CDR3 protein: CASSLWRLAGGPGELFF
CDR3 DNA: TGTGCCAGCAGTTTATGGAGACTAGCGGGAGGTCCCGGGGAGCTGTTTTTT

J gene: TRBJ2-7
clone size: NA
D gene: NA
V gene: TRBV5-6
CDR3 protein: CASSLWGRYEQYF
CDR3 DNA: TGTGCCAGCAGCTTGTGGGGGCGCTACGAGCAGTACTTC

J gene: TRBJ2-3
clone size: NA
D gene: TRBD2
V gene: TRBV19
CDR3 protein: CASRGTSGVTDTQYF
CDR3 DNA: TGTGCCAGTAGGGGGACTAGCGGGGTCACAGATACGCAGTATTTT

J gene: TRBJ2-1
clone size: NA
D gene: TRBD1
V gene: TRBV5-1
CDR3 protein: CASSLAGTVNEQFF
CDR3 DNA: TGCGCCAGCAGCTTGGCCGGGACAGTCAATGAGCAGTTCTTC

J gene: TRBJ2-7
clone size: NA
D gene: NA
V gene: TRBV12-5
CDR3 protein: CASGLQEGYEQYF
CDR3 DNA: TGTGCTAGTGGTTTACAGGAGGGATACGAGCAGTACTTC

J gene: TRBJ2-5
clone size: NA
D gene: TRBD2
V gene: TRBV5-1
CDR3 protein: CASSRSSGGNVGETQYF
CDR3 DNA: TGCGCCAGCAGCAGAAGTAGCGGGGGGAATGTCGGAGAGACCCAGTACTTC

J gene: TRBJ2-2
clone size: NA
D gene: TRBD2
V gene: TRBV15
CDR3 protein: CATSREGRGVTGELFF
CDR3 DNA: TGTGCCACCAGCAGAGAAGGGCGGGGGGTCACCGGGGAGCTGTTTTTT

J gene: TRBJ1-5
clone size: NA
D gene: TRBD1
V gene: TRBV4-1
CDR3 protein: CASSQAGTGGSQPQHF
CDR3 DNA: TGCGCCAGCAGCCAAGCTGGGACAGGGGGCAGTCAGCCCCAGCATTTT

J gene: TRBJ2-7
clone size: NA
D gene: TRBD1
V gene: TRBV5-4
CDR3 protein: CASSPGQGEGEQYF
CDR3 DNA: TGTGCCAGCAGCCCTGGACAGGGGGAGGGAGAGCAGTACTTC

J gene: TRBJ2-5
clone size: NA
D gene: NA
V gene: TRBV5-1
CDR3 protein: CASSARDSTGETQYF
CDR3 DNA: TGCGCCAGCAGCGCCCGGGACTCAACGGGGGAGACCCAGTACTTC

J gene: TRBJ2-1
clone size: NA
D gene: NA
V gene: TRBV11-2
CDR3 protein: CASSLASSSYNEQFF
CDR3 DNA: TGTGCCAGCAGCTTAGCTTCGAGCTCCTACAATGAGCAGTTCTTC

J gene: TRBJ2-7
clone size: NA
D gene: NA
V gene: TRBV21-1
CDR3 protein: CASSKEVLANEQYF
CDR3 DNA: TGTGCCAGCAGCAAAGAGGTACTAGCGAACGAGCAGTACTTC

J gene: TRBJ2-3
clone size: NA
D gene: TRBD2
V gene: TRBV7-9
CDR3 protein: CASSPSWGTSGRRWDTQYF
CDR3 DNA: TGTGCCAGCAGCCCCTCTTGGGGGACTAGCGGGAGAAGGTGGGATACGCAGTATTTT